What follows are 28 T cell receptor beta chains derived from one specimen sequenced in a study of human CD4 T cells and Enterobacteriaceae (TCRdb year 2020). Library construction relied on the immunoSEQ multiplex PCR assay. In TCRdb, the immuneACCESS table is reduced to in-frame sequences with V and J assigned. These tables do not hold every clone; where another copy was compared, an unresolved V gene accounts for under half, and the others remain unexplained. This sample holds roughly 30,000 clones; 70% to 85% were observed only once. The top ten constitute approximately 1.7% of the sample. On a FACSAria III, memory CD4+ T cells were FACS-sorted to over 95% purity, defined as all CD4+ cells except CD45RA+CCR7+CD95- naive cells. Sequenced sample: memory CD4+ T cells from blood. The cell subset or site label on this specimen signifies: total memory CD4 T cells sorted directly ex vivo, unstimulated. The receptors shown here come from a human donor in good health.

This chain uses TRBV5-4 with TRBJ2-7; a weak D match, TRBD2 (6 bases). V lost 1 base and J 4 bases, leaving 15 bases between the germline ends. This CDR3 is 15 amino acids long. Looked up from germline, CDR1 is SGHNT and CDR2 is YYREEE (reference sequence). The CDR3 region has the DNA TGTGCCAGCAGCTTGCCCGGGACTGGGAAGTACGAGCAGTACTTC. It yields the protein CASSLPGTGKYEQYF.

CDR3 protein: CASSSSGSRSGDTQYF. For the CDR3, the DNA is TGTGCCAGCAGTTCCAGCGGGAGCCGGTCTGGAGATACGCAGTATTTT. The V call is TRBV5-4, the J call TRBJ2-3, with 8 positions matching TRBD2. V lost 5 bases to trimming and J lost 5 bases; unmatched junction nucleotides: 13. The germline gives CDR1 SGHNT, CDR2 YYREEE (reference sequence). This CDR3 is built from 16 residues.

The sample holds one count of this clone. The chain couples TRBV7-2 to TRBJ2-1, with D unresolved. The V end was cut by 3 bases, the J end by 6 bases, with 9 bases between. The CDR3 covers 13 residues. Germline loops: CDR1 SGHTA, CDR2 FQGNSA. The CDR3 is CASSFGSVNEQFF. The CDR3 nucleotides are TGTGCCAGCAGCTTCGGGTCTGTCAATGAGCAGTTCTTC.

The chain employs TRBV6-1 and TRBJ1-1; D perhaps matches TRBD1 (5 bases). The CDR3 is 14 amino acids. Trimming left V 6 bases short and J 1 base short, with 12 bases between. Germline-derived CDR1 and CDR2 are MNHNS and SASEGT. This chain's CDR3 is CASRRDRTNTEAFF. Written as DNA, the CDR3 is TGTGCCAGCAGGCGAGACAGAACGAACACTGAAGCTTTCTTT.

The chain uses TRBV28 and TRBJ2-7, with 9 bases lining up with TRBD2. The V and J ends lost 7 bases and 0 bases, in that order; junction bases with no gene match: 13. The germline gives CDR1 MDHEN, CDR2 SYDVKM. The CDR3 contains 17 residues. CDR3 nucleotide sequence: TGTGCCAGCAATCCCTCTAGCGGGAAGGGGAGCTCCTACGAGCAGTACTTC. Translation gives CASNPSSGKGSSYEQYF.

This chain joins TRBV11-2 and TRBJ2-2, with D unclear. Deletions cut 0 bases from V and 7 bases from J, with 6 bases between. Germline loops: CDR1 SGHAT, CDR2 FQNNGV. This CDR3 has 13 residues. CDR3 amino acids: CASSLDLYGELFF. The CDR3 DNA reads TGTGCCAGCAGCTTAGATCTTTACGGGGAGCTGTTTTTT.

Here the CDR3 DNA reads TGTGCCATCAGTTTGTCAGGGGGAGCTAATGAAAAACTGTTTTTT. This sequence encodes CAISLSGGANEKLFF. The chain combines TRBV10-3 with TRBJ1-4; 7 positions agree with TRBD1. V trimming: 5 bases; J trimming: 3 bases; junction bases outside the gene matches: 6. This CDR3 region has 15 residues. Germline V gene lookup returns CDR1 ENHRY and CDR2 SYGVKD.

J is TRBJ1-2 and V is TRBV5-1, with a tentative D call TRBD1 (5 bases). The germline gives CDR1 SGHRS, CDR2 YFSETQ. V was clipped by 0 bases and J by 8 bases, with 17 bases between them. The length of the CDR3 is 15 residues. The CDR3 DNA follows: TGCGCCAGCAGCTTGGATTCCAGGGAGTCGGTAGGCTACACCTTC. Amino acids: CASSLDSRESVGYTF.

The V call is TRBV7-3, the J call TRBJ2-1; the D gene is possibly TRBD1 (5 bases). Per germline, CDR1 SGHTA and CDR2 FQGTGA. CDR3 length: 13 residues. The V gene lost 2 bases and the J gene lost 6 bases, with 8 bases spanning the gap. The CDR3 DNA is TGTGCCAGCAGCTTACAGGGCGGCAATGAGCAGTTCTTC. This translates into CASSLQGGNEQFF.

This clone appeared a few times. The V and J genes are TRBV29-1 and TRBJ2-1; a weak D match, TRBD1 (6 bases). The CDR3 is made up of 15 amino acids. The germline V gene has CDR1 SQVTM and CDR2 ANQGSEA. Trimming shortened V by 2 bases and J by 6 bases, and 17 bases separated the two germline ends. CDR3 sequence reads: CSVEPLVIGGNEQFF. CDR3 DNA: TGCAGCGTTGAACCCCTTGTAATAGGGGGCAATGAGCAGTTCTTC.

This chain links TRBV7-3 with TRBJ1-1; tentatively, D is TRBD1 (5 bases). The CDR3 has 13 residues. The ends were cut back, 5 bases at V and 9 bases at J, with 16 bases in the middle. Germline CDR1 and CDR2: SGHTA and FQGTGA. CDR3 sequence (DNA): TGTGCCAGCAGCACCATAGGCCAGGGAAAAGCTTTCTTT. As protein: CASSTIGQGKAFF.

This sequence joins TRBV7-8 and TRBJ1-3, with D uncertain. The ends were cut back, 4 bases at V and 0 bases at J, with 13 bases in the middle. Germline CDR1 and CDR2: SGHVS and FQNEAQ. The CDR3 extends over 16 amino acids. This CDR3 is CASSSPSFRSGNTIYF. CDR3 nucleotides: TGTGCCAGCAGCTCCCCCTCCTTTCGCTCTGGAAACACCATATATTTT. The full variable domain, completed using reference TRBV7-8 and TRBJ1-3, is GAGVSQSPRYKVAKRGQDVALRCDPISGHVSLFWYQQALGQGPEFLTYFQNEAQLDKSGLPSDRFFAERPEGSVSTLKIQRTQQEDSAVYLCASSSPSFRSGNTIYFGEGSWLTVV.

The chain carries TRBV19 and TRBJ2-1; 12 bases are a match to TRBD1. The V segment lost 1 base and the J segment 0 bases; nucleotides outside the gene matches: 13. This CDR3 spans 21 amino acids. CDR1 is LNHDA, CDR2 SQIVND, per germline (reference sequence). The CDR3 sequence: CASSIGTGTGGPAGSYNEQFF. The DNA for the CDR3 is TGTGCCAGTAGTATAGGGACCGGGACAGGGGGCCCAGCGGGCTCCTACAATGAGCAGTTCTTC.

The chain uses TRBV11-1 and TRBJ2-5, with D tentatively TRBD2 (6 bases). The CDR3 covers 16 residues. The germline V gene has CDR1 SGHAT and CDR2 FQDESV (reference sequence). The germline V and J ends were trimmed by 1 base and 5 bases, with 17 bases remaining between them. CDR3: CASSLGFLGGSETQYF. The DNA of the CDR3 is TGTGCCAGCAGCTTAGGGTTCCTCGGGGGATCGGAGACCCAGTACTTC.

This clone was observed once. CDR3 DNA: TGTGCCAGCAGTTCGCAGGGACATTCTGGCTACACCTTC. Translation gives CASSSQGHSGYTF. The gene calls are TRBV6-1 and TRBJ1-2; possibly TRBD1 for D (6 bases). The CDR3 sequence is 13 residues long. Trimming removed 5 bases from V and 7 bases from J, with 14 bases in between. The V gene's germline CDR1 is MNHNS and CDR2 SASEGT.

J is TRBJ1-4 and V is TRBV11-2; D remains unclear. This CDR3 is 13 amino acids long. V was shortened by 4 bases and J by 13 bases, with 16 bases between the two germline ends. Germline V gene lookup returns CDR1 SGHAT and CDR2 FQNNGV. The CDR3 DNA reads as TGTGCCAGCAGCTCAGACCGAGGTAGAGTACTGTTTTTT. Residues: CASSSDRGRVLFF.

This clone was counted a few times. For the CDR3, the DNA is TGCAGCGTTGAAATGGCTAGCGGGAGCGAAAACATTCAGTACTTC. Its protein is CSVEMASGSENIQYF. The rearrangement uses TRBV29-1 and TRBJ2-4; TRBD2 matches at 10 bases. V was clipped by 2 bases and J by 5 bases; unmatched bases: 6. The CDR3 runs to 15 residues. CDR1 is SQVTM and CDR2 is ANQGSEA in the germline V gene.

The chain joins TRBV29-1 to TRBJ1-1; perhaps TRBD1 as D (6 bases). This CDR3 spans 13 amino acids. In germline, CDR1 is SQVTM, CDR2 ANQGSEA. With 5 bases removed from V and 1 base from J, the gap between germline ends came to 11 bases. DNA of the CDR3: TGCAGCGTTACGGGGGCGCGGAACACTGAAGCTTTCTTT. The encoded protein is CSVTGARNTEAFF.

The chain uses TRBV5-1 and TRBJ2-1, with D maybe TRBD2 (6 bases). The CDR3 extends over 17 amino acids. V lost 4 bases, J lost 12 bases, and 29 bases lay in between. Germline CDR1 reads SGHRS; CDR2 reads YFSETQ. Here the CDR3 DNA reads TGCGCCAGCAGCCCCCGAGGTGGGGTGGTAGCGGTCCGGGGGCAGTTCTTC. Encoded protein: CASSPRGGVVAVRGQFF.

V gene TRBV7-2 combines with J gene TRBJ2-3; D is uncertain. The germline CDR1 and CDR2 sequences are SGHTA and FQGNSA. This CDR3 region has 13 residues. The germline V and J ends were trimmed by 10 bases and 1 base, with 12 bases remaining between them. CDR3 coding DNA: TGTGCCACCTCACCCTGGGGCACAGATACGCAGTATTTT. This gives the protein CATSPWGTDTQYF.

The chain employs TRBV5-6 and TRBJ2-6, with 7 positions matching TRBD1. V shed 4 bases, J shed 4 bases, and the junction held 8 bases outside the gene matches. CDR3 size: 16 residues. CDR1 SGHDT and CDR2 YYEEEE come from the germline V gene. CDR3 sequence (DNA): TGTGCCAGCAGCAGGGGGCCAGGGTCCGGGGCCAACGTCCTGACTTTC. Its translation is CASSRGPGSGANVLTF.

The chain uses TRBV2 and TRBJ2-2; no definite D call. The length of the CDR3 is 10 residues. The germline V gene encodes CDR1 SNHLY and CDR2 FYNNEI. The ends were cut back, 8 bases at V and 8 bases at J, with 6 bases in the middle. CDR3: CASLPGELFF. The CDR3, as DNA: TGTGCCAGCCTACCAGGGGAGCTGTTTTTT.

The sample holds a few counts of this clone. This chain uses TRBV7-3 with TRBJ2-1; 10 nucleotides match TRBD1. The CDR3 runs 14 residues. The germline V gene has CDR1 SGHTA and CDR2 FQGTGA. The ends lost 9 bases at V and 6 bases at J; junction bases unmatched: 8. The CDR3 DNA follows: TGTGCCAGTAGACAGGGGGCGAGTAGCAATGAGCAGTTCTTC. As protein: CASRQGASSNEQFF.

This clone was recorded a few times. This CDR3 reads CASSYSGSQETQYF. In DNA, the CDR3 is TGCGCCAGCAGCTACAGCGGCTCCCAAGAGACCCAGTACTTC. J is TRBJ2-5 and V is TRBV5-1, with D maybe TRBD2 (5 bases). Germline V gene data show CDR1 as SGHRS and CDR2 as YFSETQ. This CDR3 is 14 amino acids long. V lost 3 bases and J lost 1, with 10 bases in between.

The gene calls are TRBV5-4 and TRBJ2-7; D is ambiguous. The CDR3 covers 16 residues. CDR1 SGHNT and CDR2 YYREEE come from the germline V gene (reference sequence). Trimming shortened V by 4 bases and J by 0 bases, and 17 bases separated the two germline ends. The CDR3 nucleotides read TGTGCCAGCAGCCGAGGTATGGGCAGACACTCCTACGAGCAGTACTTC. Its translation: CASSRGMGRHSYEQYF.

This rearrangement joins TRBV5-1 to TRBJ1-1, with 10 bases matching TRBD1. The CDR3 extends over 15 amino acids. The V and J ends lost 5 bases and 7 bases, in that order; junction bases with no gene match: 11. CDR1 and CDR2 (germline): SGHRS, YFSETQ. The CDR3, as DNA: TGCGCCAGCAGTTTACGACAGGGGGCATCGGTTGAAGCTTTCTTT. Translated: CASSLRQGASVEAFF.

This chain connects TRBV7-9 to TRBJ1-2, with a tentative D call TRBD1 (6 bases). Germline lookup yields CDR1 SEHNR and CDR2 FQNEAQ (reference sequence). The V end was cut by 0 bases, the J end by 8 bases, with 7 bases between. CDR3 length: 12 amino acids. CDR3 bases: TGTGCCAGCAGCTTAGCGGGGGGCGGCTACACCTTC. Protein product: CASSLAGGGYTF. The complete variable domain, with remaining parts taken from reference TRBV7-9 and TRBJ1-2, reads DTGVSQNPRHKITKRGQNVTFRCDPISEHNRLYWYRQTLGQGPEFLTYFQNEAQLEKSRLLSDRFSAERPKGSFSTLEIQRTEQGDSAMYLCASSLAGGGYTFGSGTRLTVV.

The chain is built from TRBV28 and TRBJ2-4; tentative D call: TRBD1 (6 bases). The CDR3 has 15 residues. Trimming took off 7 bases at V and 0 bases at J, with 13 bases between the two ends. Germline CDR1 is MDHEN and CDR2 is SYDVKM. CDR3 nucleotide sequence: TGTGCCAGCATAACGGGCAGGGGAGCCAAAAACATTCAGTACTTC. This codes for CASITGRGAKNIQYF.